This TCR beta chain originates from a study of shared clonotypes between healthy human individuals. This CDR3 has 16 amino acids. Trimming took off 1 base at V and 7 bases at J, with 17 bases between the two ends. Germline CDR1 and CDR2: SEHNR and FQNEAQ (reference sequence). Produced via immunoSEQ multiplex PCR; TCRdb's table is partial and in-frame only. The sample lists 2 million to 3 million clones, over 85% occurring once. The TCR originated in a man aged 18 to 29 in good health. Some clones in this sample may be carry-over from other donors' samples. Specimen: naive CD4+ T cells from PBMCs. Sample subset: CD45RA+ positively selected. The chain carries TRBV7-9 and TRBJ2-1; tentatively, D is TRBD2 (6 bases). This CDR3 reads CASSLDGGTLVNEQFF. The CDR3 DNA is TGTGCCAGCAGCTTAGACGGCGGGACGTTGGTAAATGAGCAGTTCTTC.